Listed below are T cell receptor beta chains from one sample, sequenced in a study of T-cell memory formation after mild COVID-19. TCRdb reprocessed the 5' RACE reads with MiXCR, giving one entry per CDR3 protein. The sample has roughly 410,000 distinct CDR3 sequences; approximately 24% are singletons. The sequenced sample consisted of PBMCs or a T cell subset sorted from them (not recorded which). These receptors came from an adult woman who had mild COVID-19 (a few samples of this study predate the infection). Cell type and time point are not known. The CDR3 runs from the conserved cysteine through the conserved F or W. The order of the fields is clone size, D gene, J gene, V gene, CDR3 DNA, CDR3 protein. A D gene is named only where the DNA matches it firmly. Some rows mark clone size as missing; the rest say once, few, many or name a class of expanded clone.

size: few; D: .; J: TRBJ2-6; V: TRBV12-3/TRBV12-4; DNA: TGTGCCAGCAGCCCTACTCGGAGTCCTGGGGCCAACGTCCTGACTTTC; CDR3: CASSPTRSPGANVLTF
size: .; D: .; J: TRBJ2-3; V: TRBV4-2; DNA: TGTGCCAGCAGCCAAGATCGGACAGATACGCAGTATTTT; CDR3: CASSQDRTDTQYF
size: .; D: .; J: TRBJ1-2; V: TRBV18; DNA: TGTGCCAGCTCACCTCTCGACGGCGGGGGCTACACCTTC; CDR3: CASSPLDGGGYTF
size: .; D: TRBD2; J: TRBJ2-3; V: TRBV6-1; DNA: TGTGCCAGCAGTGAAGTCTTGGGTGGTAGCGGGGACACAGATACGCAGTATTTT; CDR3: CASSEVLGGSGDTDTQYF
size: few; D: .; J: TRBJ2-1; V: TRBV12-3/TRBV12-4; DNA: TGTGCCAGCAGTAGGTCCTTTTACAATGAGCAGTTCTTC; CDR3: CASSRSFYNEQFF
size: .; D: .; J: TRBJ1-5; V: TRBV29-1; DNA: TGCAGCGTTGAGTGGGTCACGGGTCAGCCCCAGCATTTT; CDR3: CSVEWVTGQPQHF
size: few; D: .; J: TRBJ2-1; V: TRBV3-1; DNA: TGTGCCAGCAGCCAAGGCGTTGATTATGAGCAGTTCTTC; CDR3: CASSQGVDYEQFF
size: .; D: .; J: TRBJ2-5; V: TRBV6-6; DNA: TGTGCCAGCAGTTACTCGAACCTAGGACGGGAGACCCAGTACTTC; CDR3: CASSYSNLGRETQYF
size: few; D: .; J: TRBJ1-2; V: TRBV12-3/TRBV12-4; DNA: TGTGCCAGCAGTTTAGGGCTGGGCTATGGCTACACCTTC; CDR3: CASSLGLGYGYTF
size: .; D: .; J: TRBJ2-3; V: TRBV6-2/TRBV6-3; DNA: TGTGCCAGCAGTTACTCGGAGGGAGCAGATACGCAGTATTTT; CDR3: CASSYSEGADTQYF
size: .; D: .; J: TRBJ2-6; V: TRBV4-1; DNA: TGCGCCAGCAGCCAATTTTCTGGGGCCAACGTCCTGACTTTC; CDR3: CASSQFSGANVLTF
size: many; D: .; J: TRBJ2-1; V: TRBV12-3/TRBV12-4; DNA: TGTGCCAGCACCCTGCGGGACAATGAGCAGTTCTTC; CDR3: CASTLRDNEQFF
size: .; D: TRBD2; J: TRBJ2-1; V: TRBV24-1; DNA: TGTGCCACCAGTGATTCTAGCGGGGGCCTGTACAATGAGCAGTTCTTC; CDR3: CATSDSSGGLYNEQFF
size: few; D: TRBD1; J: TRBJ1-2; V: TRBV7-9; DNA: TGTGCCAGCAGCTTATCAGACAGGGTGGGATATGGCTACACCTTC; CDR3: CASSLSDRVGYGYTF
size: .; D: .; J: TRBJ1-5; V: TRBV12-3/TRBV12-4; DNA: TGTGCCAGCAGCCCGATGGGGGGTAACCAGCCCCAGCATTTT; CDR3: CASSPMGGNQPQHF
size: .; D: .; J: TRBJ2-2; V: TRBV6-5; DNA: TGTGCCAGCAGAGGTAGCGGAGGCCTTTCGAACACCGGGGAGCTGTTTTTT; CDR3: CASRGSGGLSNTGELFF
size: .; D: TRBD2; J: TRBJ2-7; V: TRBV5-6; DNA: TGTGCCAGCAGCTTGCGTTGGGTAGCGGGAGCCCTCTACGAGCAGTACTTC; CDR3: CASSLRWVAGALYEQYF
size: .; D: TRBD1; J: TRBJ2-7; V: TRBV6-5; DNA: TGTGCCAGCAGTAAGGACAGGGTCTCCTACGAGCAGTACTTC; CDR3: CASSKDRVSYEQYF
size: few; D: .; J: TRBJ1-5; V: TRBV20-1; DNA: TGCAGTGCTAGTTCATTCGGGTATAATCAGCCCCAGCATTTT; CDR3: CSASSFGYNQPQHF
size: .; D: TRBD1; J: TRBJ1-1; V: TRBV10-3; DNA: TGTGCCATCAGCGGGACAGCGATGAACACTGAAGCTTTCTTT; CDR3: CAISGTAMNTEAFF
size: .; D: TRBD2; J: TRBJ2-3; V: TRBV18; DNA: TGTGCCAGCTCACCACCCGGGAGGCAAGATACGCAGTATTTT; CDR3: CASSPPGRQDTQYF
size: few; D: TRBD1; J: TRBJ2-1; V: TRBV24-1; DNA: TGTGCCACCAGTGACCGGGACAGCTATAGCAATGAGCAGTTCTTC; CDR3: CATSDRDSYSNEQFF
size: few; D: TRBD1; J: TRBJ2-7; V: TRBV7-9; DNA: TGTGCCAGCAGCCGCGCCGGGACAGGGGGCTACGAGCAGTACTTC; CDR3: CASSRAGTGGYEQYF
size: .; D: TRBD1; J: TRBJ2-3; V: TRBV6-5; DNA: TGTGCCAGCAGTGCAGACGCGACAGGGCTTCGCACAGATACGCAGTATTTT; CDR3: CASSADATGLRTDTQYF